The rows below give T cell receptor beta chains drawn from one sample of a study of cytomegalovirus exposure and HLA in healthy donors. TCRdb's table, derived via immunoSEQ multiplex PCR, lists solely in-frame clones and lacks some. The sample records roughly 130,000 clones, around 80% being singletons. The sample taken for sequencing was PBMCs. All receptors come from a woman aged 50 to 60 in good health and CMV-seropositive. Both conserved end residues are part of each CDR3. Fields, in order: clone size, J gene, D gene, V gene, CDR3 DNA, CDR3 protein. A D gene is named only where the DNA matches it firmly. Only part of the rows carry a size: once, few, many, or a class if the clone is expanded.

clone_size: -; j_call: TRBJ2-1; d_call: -; v_call: TRBV7-3; cdr3_nt: TGTGCCAGCAGCTTGGCTAGCAGCAATGAGCAGTTCTTC; cdr3_aa: CASSLASSNEQFF
clone_size: -; j_call: TRBJ2-5; d_call: -; v_call: TRBV15; cdr3_nt: TGTGCCACCAGCAGATCTCCAGAGACCCAGTACTTC; cdr3_aa: CATSRSPETQYF
clone_size: -; j_call: TRBJ1-4; d_call: TRBD1; v_call: TRBV5-1; cdr3_nt: TGCGCCAGCAGCTTGGAAGGGGGCGCCGAAAAACTGTTTTTT; cdr3_aa: CASSLEGGAEKLFF
clone_size: once; j_call: TRBJ1-5; d_call: -; v_call: TRBV10-3; cdr3_nt: TGTGCCGTACAGGGATTCAATCAGCCCCAGCATTTT; cdr3_aa: CAVQGFNQPQHF
clone_size: -; j_call: TRBJ1-2; d_call: -; v_call: TRBV30; cdr3_nt: TGTGCCTTCTCAGGGTATGGCTACACCTTC; cdr3_aa: CAFSGYGYTF
clone_size: -; j_call: TRBJ2-7; d_call: -; v_call: TRBV5-6; cdr3_nt: TGTGCCAGCAGCACGGCTAGCTACGAGCAGTACTTC; cdr3_aa: CASSTASYEQYF
clone_size: -; j_call: TRBJ2-5; d_call: TRBD1; v_call: TRBV7-3; cdr3_nt: TGTGCCAGCAGCCCGACAGGGCTCCAAGAGACCCAGTACTTC; cdr3_aa: CASSPTGLQETQYF
clone_size: -; j_call: TRBJ2-3; d_call: TRBD2; v_call: TRBV19; cdr3_nt: TGTGCCAGTAGTGCGGGACTAGCGGGAGATACGCAGTATTTT; cdr3_aa: CASSAGLAGDTQYF
clone_size: once; j_call: TRBJ1-2; d_call: -; v_call: TRBV6-5; cdr3_nt: TGTGCCAGCAGTTATGATACGAGGCACGGCTACACCTTC; cdr3_aa: CASSYDTRHGYTF
clone_size: -; j_call: TRBJ1-6; d_call: -; v_call: TRBV7-2; cdr3_nt: TGTGCCAGCAGCTTAGTCCCCCGACTAGGTTCACCCCTCCACTTT; cdr3_aa: CASSLVPRLGSPLHF